This T cell receptor (beta chain) was sequenced in a study of cytomegalovirus exposure and HLA in healthy donors. The study's findings and limits: Accurate prediction of HLA-A and HLA-B alleles (for most subjects) was reportedly achieved from TCR beta sequences. TCR beta chains associated with HLA were, in a later analysis, more clonally expanded than equally common others.

The PCR ran on 60 Vbeta and 13 Jbeta primers. Sequenced by immunoSEQ multiplex PCR; TCRdb stores in-frame clones only, minus some. The sample has some 160,000 clones, around 83% seen once. On this clone: The antigen remains undetermined.

With V trimmed by 6 bases and J by 1 base, 8 bases remained unmatched. This CDR3 is 15 amino acids long. Per germline, CDR1 WSHSY and CDR2 SAAADI. The chain combines TRBV10-2 with TRBJ2-5; TRBD1 matches 7 bases. This TCR derives from a man aged 45-60 years in good health and CMV-seropositive. The sequenced material came from PBMCs. CDR3 loop: CASRAQRTGQETQYF. CDR3 nucleotide sequence: TGCGCCAGCAGAGCCCAAAGGACAGGCCAAGAGACCCAGTACTTC.